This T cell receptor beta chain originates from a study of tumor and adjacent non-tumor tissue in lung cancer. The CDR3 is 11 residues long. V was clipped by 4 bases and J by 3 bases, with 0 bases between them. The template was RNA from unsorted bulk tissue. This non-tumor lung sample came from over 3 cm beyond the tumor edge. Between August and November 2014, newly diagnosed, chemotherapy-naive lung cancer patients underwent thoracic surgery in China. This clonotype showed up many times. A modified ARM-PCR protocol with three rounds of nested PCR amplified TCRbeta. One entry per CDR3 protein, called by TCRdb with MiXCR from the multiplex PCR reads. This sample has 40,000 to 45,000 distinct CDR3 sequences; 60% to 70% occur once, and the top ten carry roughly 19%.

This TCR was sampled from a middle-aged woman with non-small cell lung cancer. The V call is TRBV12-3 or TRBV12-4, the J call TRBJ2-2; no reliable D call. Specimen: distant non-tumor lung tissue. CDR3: CASSYTGELFF. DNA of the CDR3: TGTGCCAGCAGTTACACCGGGGAGCTGTTTTTT.